The clone carrying this T cell receptor beta chain was seen only a few times. The investigators amplified TCR beta CDR3 regions from RNA transcripts. The HTBI primer set was used in a first-round RT-PCR of the TCR CDR3. One entry per CDR3 protein, called by TCRdb with MiXCR from the multiplex PCR reads. The sample shows about 640,000 distinct CDR3 sequences, less than 25% of them seen only once. The data belong to a study of T cells in Graves' hyperthyroidism and ophthalmopathy. Study-wide context: Peripheral blood was taken when the disease was first diagnosed, before any treatment began.

Germline CDR1 reads MDHEN; CDR2 reads SYDVKM. Unmatched junction bases numbered 4, after V lost 6 bases and J lost 4 bases. This CDR3 contains 15 residues. The chain uses TRBV28 and TRBJ2-4; 12 bases are a match to TRBD2. The receptor was isolated from a man younger than 40 with Graves' ophthalmopathy. The sample was blood. In nucleotides, the CDR3 is TGTGCCAGCAGCCCTAGCGGGAGGGAAAAAAACATTCAGTACTTC. It codes for CASSPSGREKNIQYF.